Listed here is a single T cell receptor (beta chain). Antigen: not known. These data come from a study of T cells after yellow fever vaccination. Study-wide background: It was SMART-Seq v4 Ultra Low Input that prepared the fractions with low cell numbers. Study-wide points: It was a small share of clonotypes that appeared in both CD4 and CD8 compartments. The study re-detected most primary-vaccination clones after the booster (approximately 96% CD4, roughly 85% CD8).

Trimming removed 1 base from V and 0 bases from J, with 10 bases in between. The CDR3 consists of 15 residues. Germline V lookup: CDR1 LGHNA, CDR2 YNFKEQ. Each CDR3 protein is one row after TCRdb ran MiXCR on the 5' RACE reads. In the table there are under 550,000 distinct CDR3 sequences, 20% to 25% of which are singletons. Here the sequenced sample was PBMCs, taken approximately 22 days after the first yellow fever vaccination. This sequence was found in a man aged 18 to 30 who received the YFV17D yellow fever vaccine. The V call is TRBV4-2, the J call TRBJ2-7; D is unclear. The CDR3 DNA reads as TGTGCCAGCAGCCAAGTCCTCGGCAGCTCCTACGAGCAGTACTTC. Residues: CASSQVLGSSYEQYF.